Listed here are 2 T cell receptor beta chains from one sample, sequenced in a study of T cell responses to AZD1222 COVID-19 vaccine. Generated by immunoSEQ multiplex PCR, the TCRdb table keeps only in-frame clones and is missing some. The sample records 110,000 to 150,000 clones, over 85% being singletons. The material was peripheral blood, obtained on day 0 of AZD1222 vaccination. These receptor sequences come from an adult in good health.

This clone was detected only once. The V call is TRBV7-9, the J call TRBJ1-1, with TRBD1 as a possible D gene (6 bases). V was shortened by 4 bases and J by 10 bases, with 19 bases between the two germline ends. This CDR3 region has 14 residues. CDR1 and CDR2 from the germline V gene are SEHNR and FQNEAQ (reference sequence). CDR3 in amino acids: CASSSLVTSGVAFF. CDR3 DNA sequence: TGTGCCAGCAGCTCCCTGGTGACATCAGGGGTAGCTTTCTTT.

This clone was observed a single time. The J gene is TRBJ2-3, the V gene TRBV5-1, with D hard to call. Germline lookup yields CDR1 SGHRS and CDR2 YFSETQ. Trimming pared 0 bases from V and 0 bases from J, leaving 8 bases between. This CDR3 contains 15 residues. Here the CDR3 DNA reads TGCGCCAGCAGCTTGGAAGATTCTAGCACAGATACGCAGTATTTT. As protein: CASSLEDSSTDTQYF.